Following are 25 T cell receptor beta chains from one sample sequenced in a study of T cells after yellow fever vaccination. TCRdb recomputed calls from the 5' RACE reads with MiXCR, one row per CDR3 protein. The sample lists about 300,000 distinct CDR3 sequences, approximately 10% occurring once. Specimen: CD4+ T cells sorted from PBMCs, collected 5 days after the yellow fever booster vaccination. The receptors stem from a man aged 18 to 29 who received the YFV17D yellow fever vaccine.

The table lists this clonotype with a few counts. This rearrangement joins TRBV11-2 to TRBJ2-1; 9 bases line up with TRBD2. Germline V gene lookup returns CDR1 SGHAT and CDR2 FQNNGV. The CDR3 sequence is 16 residues long. V trimming: 1 base; J trimming: 4 bases; junction bases outside the gene matches: 5. CDR3 sequence (DNA): TGTGCCAGCAGCTTAGGAGGCGGGGGGGCGTACAATGAGCAGTTCTTC. It codes for CASSLGGGGAYNEQFF.

The gene calls are TRBV24-1 and TRBJ1-2; 9 nucleotides agree with TRBD1. CDR1 is KGHDR and CDR2 is SFDVKD in the germline V gene. The CDR3 contains 13 residues. V gave up 5 bases and J gave up 8 bases; unmatched junction bases: 5. In DNA, the CDR3 is TGTGCCACCAGTGCTTCGGACAGGGGAGGCTACACCTTC. Amino acid sequence: CATSASDRGGYTF.

This clonotype was counted ten times or more. The V gene is TRBV5-5, the J gene TRBJ2-5, with 9 bases fitting TRBD1. Trimming cost V 2 bases and J 5 bases; bases outside gene matches: 10. Germline loops: CDR1 SGHKS, CDR2 YYEKEE (reference sequence). This CDR3 is 16 amino acids long. The DNA for the CDR3 is TGTGCCAGCAGCTTAAACAGGGGGCACGATGAGGAGACCCAGTACTTC. Protein product: CASSLNRGHDEETQYF.

The V call is TRBV5-1, the J call TRBJ2-1; D gene uncertain. Germline V CDR1 and CDR2: SGHRS, YFSETQ. With 1 base removed from V and 0 bases from J, the gap between germline ends came to 8 bases. There are 15 residues in the CDR3. As DNA, the CDR3 is TGCGCCAGCAGCTTGACTGTGAGCTCCTACAATGAGCAGTTCTTC. Translation: CASSLTVSSYNEQFF. Using reference TRBV5-1 and TRBJ2-1 for the parts outside the CDR3, the full variable domain is KAGVTQTPRYLIKTRGQQVTLSCSPISGHRSVSWYQQTPGQGLQFLFEYFSETQRNKGNFPGRFSGRQFSNSRSEMNVSTLELGDSALYLCASSLTVSSYNEQFFGPGTRLTVL.

In its sample, this clonotype was seen a few times. The V call is TRBV10-3, the J call TRBJ1-5; perhaps TRBD1 as D (6 bases). Germline V gives CDR1 ENHRY, CDR2 SYGVKD. The CDR3 runs to 14 residues. The V end lost 1 base, the J end lost 4 bases, and 8 bases lay between the germline ends. CDR3 DNA sequence: TGTGCCATCAGTGAGTTGCAGGGGAATCAGCCCCAGCATTTT. Amino acid sequence: CAISELQGNQPQHF.

This clonotype came up a few times. This chain links TRBV4-2 with TRBJ1-1, with no clear D. Germline CDR1 reads LGHNA; CDR2 reads YNFKEQ. The CDR3 is 17 amino acids. The germline V and J ends were trimmed by 1 base and 0 bases, with 15 bases remaining between them. The CDR3 nucleotides are TGTGCCAGCAGCCAAGGAAGGGCCCGGCTGATGAACACTGAAGCTTTCTTT. Translation: CASSQGRARLMNTEAFF.

V gene TRBV21-1 combines with J gene TRBJ2-2; the table assigns TRBD2, which was not confirmed against the DNA. TRBV21-1 is given as a pseudogene. The CDR3 is made up of 21 amino acids. The CDR3 spells CASSKMTSGGVLCLDTGELFF. CDR3 DNA sequence: TGTGCCAGCAGCAAAATGACTAGCGGGGGGGTATTATGCCTAGACACCGGGGAGCTGTTTTTT.

The rearrangement joins TRBV3-1 to TRBJ1-2, with D maybe TRBD1 (5 bases). The germline V gene encodes CDR1 LGHDT and CDR2 YNNKEL (reference sequence). The CDR3 sequence is 13 residues long. Trimming left V 1 base short and J 4 bases short, with 7 bases between. CDR3 residues: CASSQAGTYGYTF. For the CDR3, the DNA is TGTGCCAGCAGCCAAGCAGGGACCTATGGCTACACCTTC.

This clonotype turned up a few times. The rearrangement uses TRBV20-1 and TRBJ1-1; tentative D call: TRBD1 (5 bases). Germline V lookup: CDR1 DFQATT, CDR2 SNEGSKA (reference sequence). The CDR3 consists of 12 residues. The CDR3 is CRGTDLNTEAFF. The CDR3 DNA sequence: TGCAGGGGGACCGACCTGAACACTGAAGCTTTCTTT.

In this sample, this clonotype turned up a few times. The V gene is TRBV6-2 or TRBV6-3, the J gene TRBJ2-3, with TRBD2 matching over 9 bases. This CDR3 comprises 16 residues. Germline V gene data show CDR1 as MNHEY and CDR2 as SVGEGT. V lost 0 bases, J lost 2 bases, and 3 bases stayed unmatched. In nucleotides, the CDR3 is TGTGCCAGCAGTTACTCGGGCGGGGGGGCCACAGATACGCAGTATTTT. Translated: CASSYSGGGATDTQYF.

This clonotype was counted many times. The chain couples TRBV7-2 to TRBJ1-4; D is undetermined. The CDR3 has 11 residues. Per the germline V gene, CDR1 is SGHTA and CDR2 is FQGNSA. Trimming removed 6 bases from V and 4 bases from J, with 3 bases in between. CDR3 sequence reads: CASRLNEKLFF. CDR3 nucleotides: TGTGCCAGCAGACTTAATGAAAAACTGTTTTTT. The whole variable domain, remainder taken from reference TRBV7-2 and TRBJ1-4, is GAGVSQSPSNKVTEKGKDVELRCDPISGHTALYWYRQSLGQGLEFLIYFQGNSAPDKSGLPSDRFSAERTGGSVSTLTIQRTQQEDSAVYLCASRLNEKLFFGSGTQLSVL.

In its sample, this clonotype was seen a few times. The V and J genes are TRBV9 and TRBJ2-1; 11 bases align to TRBD1. CDR1 SGDLS and CDR2 YYNGEE come from the germline V gene. V lost 2 bases, J lost 8 bases, and 9 bases stayed unmatched. The CDR3 has 16 amino acids. The CDR3, as DNA: TGTGCCAGCAGCGTCACACCCGGGACAGGGGGAGATGAGCAGTTCTTC. Translated, it gives CASSVTPGTGGDEQFF.

This clonotype was recorded many times. The chain recombines TRBV7-2 with TRBJ1-5; tentative D call: TRBD1 (5 bases). The CDR3 spans 14 residues. Per germline, CDR1 SGHTA and CDR2 FQGNSA. V lost 4 bases and J 7 bases, leaving 14 bases between the germline ends. The DNA of the CDR3 is TGTGCCAGCAGCTCAAACAGAGGGGAGCAGCCCCAGCATTTT. It encodes CASSSNRGEQPQHF.

The gene calls are TRBV12-3 or TRBV12-4 and TRBJ2-7; 7 bases fit TRBD1. This CDR3 has 15 amino acids. V lost 4 bases to trimming and J lost 2 bases; unmatched junction nucleotides: 8. The CDR3: CASSWNRGETYEQYV. The CDR3 coding sequence is TGTGCCAGCAGTTGGAACAGGGGAGAAACCTACGAGCAGTACGTC.

This clonotype occurred many times. The J gene is TRBJ2-2, the V gene TRBV29-1; 8 bases align to TRBD1. This CDR3 comprises 12 residues. Germline trimming cut 6 bases from V and 4 bases from J; bases unmatched to any gene: 1. Germline V gene data show CDR1 as SQVTM and CDR2 as ANQGSEA. The CDR3 protein is CSVGQATGELFF. CDR3 nucleotides: TGCAGCGTGGGACAGGCCACCGGGGAGCTGTTTTTT.

This clonotype has ten or more counts. The genes are TRBV29-1 and TRBJ2-5, with D perhaps assigned TRBD1 or TRBD2 (7 bases each). CDR3 length equals 14 residues. Germline CDR1 reads SQVTM; CDR2 reads ANQGSEA. Trimming pared 8 bases from V and 2 bases from J, leaving 18 bases between. CDR3 nucleotide sequence: TGCAGCTCGACCAGGGGGGGATGGCAAGAGACCCAGTACTTC. Its protein product is CSSTRGGWQETQYF.

This chain links TRBV29-1 with TRBJ2-3, with 11 bases aligning to TRBD2. The CDR3 sequence is 15 residues long. V lost 2 bases to trimming and J lost 6 bases; unmatched junction nucleotides: 7. Looked up from germline, CDR1 is SQVTM and CDR2 is ANQGSEA. CDR3 residues: CSVELASGGKDTQYF. The DNA for the CDR3 is TGCAGCGTTGAATTGGCTAGCGGGGGGAAGGATACGCAGTATTTT.

This clonotype has more than one count but fewer than ten. The chain uses TRBV20-1 and TRBJ2-4; 9 bases match TRBD1. V gave up 6 bases and J gave up 10 bases; unmatched junction bases: 7. This CDR3 is 12 amino acids long. Germline V gives CDR1 DFQATT, CDR2 SNEGSKA (reference sequence). The CDR3 DNA follows: TGCAGTGCACCGGACAGGGGAAGGATTCAGTACTTC. It codes for CSAPDRGRIQYF.

This clonotype has ten or more counts. This chain joins TRBV3-1 and TRBJ1-2; 8 bases map to TRBD1. Trimming took 4 bases from V and 5 from J; bases not matched to a gene: 9. This CDR3 spans 15 amino acids. CDR1 and CDR2 (germline): LGHDT, YNNKEL (reference sequence). In nucleotides, the CDR3 is TGTGCCAGCAGCCGAAGAGGGACAGGCGCTTATGGCTACACCTTC. Translated, it gives CASSRRGTGAYGYTF.

The V call is TRBV10-1, the J call TRBJ2-7, with 10 bases identical to TRBD1. Unmatched junction bases numbered 7, after V lost 4 bases and J lost 4 bases. Per germline, CDR1 WNHNN and CDR2 SYGVQD (reference sequence). The CDR3 is 15 amino acids. The CDR3 DNA reads TGCGCCAGCAGTGTATCCGGGACAGGGGCTTACGAGCAGTACTTC. The encoded protein is CASSVSGTGAYEQYF.

This chain joins TRBV5-1 and TRBJ1-1; TRBD1 aligns across 9 bases. Germline V gene data show CDR1 as SGHRS and CDR2 as YFSETQ. The CDR3 runs 16 residues. V shed 4 bases, J shed 2 bases, and the junction held 9 bases outside the gene matches. CDR3 in amino acids: CASSIGQGMFNTEAFF. As DNA, the CDR3 is TGCGCCAGCAGCATTGGACAGGGGATGTTCAACACTGAAGCTTTCTTT.

This clonotype occurred a few times. This rearrangement joins TRBV7-3 to TRBJ2-1; D uncertain. Germline lookup yields CDR1 SGHTA and CDR2 FQGTGA. Deletions cut 3 bases from V and 9 bases from J, with 18 bases between. This CDR3 is 15 amino acids long. The CDR3 DNA is TGTGCCAGCAGCTTGAAGTCCGGATGGTCCGGTGAGCAGTTCTTC. Its translation is CASSLKSGWSGEQFF.

This clonotype has a handful of counts. V gene TRBV28 combines with J gene TRBJ2-7; D gene ambiguous. This CDR3 comprises 13 residues. Germline V gives CDR1 MDHEN, CDR2 SYDVKM. Trimming removed 6 bases from V and 3 bases from J, with 12 bases in between. The CDR3 DNA is TGTGCCAGCAGCACCAGGAACTTCTACGAGCAGTACGTC. It yields the protein CASSTRNFYEQYV.

This clonotype has more than one count but fewer than ten. The chain recombines TRBV7-2 with TRBJ2-5; no reliable D call. Germline V lookup: CDR1 SGHTA, CDR2 FQGNSA. V lost 3 bases, J lost 5 bases, and 13 bases lay in between. The CDR3 covers 14 residues. This chain's CDR3 is CASSLSRTVETQYF. Here the CDR3 DNA reads TGTGCCAGCAGCTTGAGTCGAACAGTCGAGACCCAGTACTTC.

The genes are TRBV19 and TRBJ1-4, with D perhaps TRBD1 (6 bases). V gave up 8 bases and J gave up 5 bases, with 9 bases separating them. Germline loops: CDR1 LNHDA, CDR2 SQIVND (reference sequence). The CDR3 consists of 12 residues. The CDR3 nucleotides read TGTGCCAGTGGGGGGCAGAATGAAAAACTGTTTTTT. It yields the protein CASGGQNEKLFF.